Sequencing of this T cell receptor (beta chain) was carried out in a study of cytomegalovirus exposure and HLA in healthy donors. As for the study in general: Caucasian-associated ancestry cluster membership applied to approximately 84% of 398 genotyped donors.

Use of 60 Vbeta and 13 Jbeta primers characterized the PCR. Measured with immunoSEQ multiplex PCR; TCRdb has only the in-frame clones, and not every one. The table has approximately 110,000 clones, over 60% seen once. The sequence came from a man aged 50-60 years in good health and CMV-seronegative. Sequenced: PBMCs.

In DNA, the CDR3 is TGTGCCAGTAGCCGGGACAGGGGTGCTGAAGCTTTCTTT. Its translation is CASSRDRGAEAFF. V usage is TRBV19 and J usage is TRBJ1-1; 10 bases line up with TRBD1. The CDR3 is 13 amino acids. The V and J ends lost 6 bases and 6 bases, in that order; junction bases with no gene match: 4. The V gene's germline CDR1 is LNHDA and CDR2 SQIVND (reference sequence).